This T cell receptor (beta chain) derives from a study of blood T cell repertoires in COVID-19. Study-level information: Samples taken during acute and convalescent COVID-19 were collected in the United States, Italy and Spain. The analysed material was cDNA or gDNA that came from T cells, B-cell-depleted T cells, or PBMCs.

This table comes from immunoSEQ multiplex PCR, and its TCRdb copy is limited to in-frame clones, with some not included. The data show approximately 210,000 clones, about 90% seen once. This clone was observed a single time. Trimming cost V 0 bases and J 6 bases; bases outside gene matches: 7. The CDR3 contains 15 residues. Germline V gene data show CDR1 as SQVTM and CDR2 as ANQGSEA. For recovered donors of Cohort 3, there were two negative PCRs, clearance, or symptom resolution. The chain combines TRBV29-1 with TRBJ2-2; 7 bases match TRBD1. This TCR derives from a young woman who had recovered from COVID-19. Material: PBMCs or T cells enriched from blood (not recorded which). The CDR3 nucleotides read TGCAGCGTTGAAGATCAGGGGGATAGGGCCGGGGAGCTGTTTTTT. Amino acids: CSVEDQGDRAGELFF.